Below are 26 T cell receptor beta chains sequenced from a single sample in a study of brain T cells in children with intractable seizures. Profiling relied on immunoSEQ multiplex PCR, and the TCRdb table lists in-frame clones only, not all of them. The sample holds fewer than 150,000 clones, 90% to 95% seen once. The specimen comprised peripheral blood, sampled at surgery. These TCRs come from a boy under two years old with hemimegalencephaly and intractable seizures.

The chain couples TRBV18 to TRBJ2-1; the D call may be TRBD1 or TRBD2 (5 bases each). CDR1 KGHSH and CDR2 LQKENI come from the germline V gene. This CDR3 comprises 17 residues. V gave up 2 bases and J gave up 8 bases, with 22 bases separating them. In nucleotides, the CDR3 is TGTGCCAGCTCACCATTGGGGGTCGCGGTCCTGAAAGATGAGCAGTTCTTC. Encoded protein: CASSPLGVAVLKDEQFF.

This chain connects TRBV29-1 to TRBJ2-5, with D possibly being TRBD1 (6 bases). Trimming removed 6 bases at V and 4 bases at J, with 12 bases between. The length of the CDR3 is 12 residues. Germline loops: CDR1 SQVTM, CDR2 ANQGSEA. CDR3 amino acids: CSVGAGAETQYF. The CDR3 nucleotides are TGCAGCGTCGGGGCAGGGGCAGAGACCCAGTACTTC.

J is TRBJ1-1 and V is TRBV11-2; D is ambiguous. V was trimmed by 1 base and J by 1 base, leaving 10 bases between them. This CDR3 spans 15 amino acids. Germline CDR1 SGHAT, CDR2 FQNNGV. The CDR3 is CASSLAGSPNTEAFF. The CDR3 region has the DNA TGTGCCAGCAGCTTAGCGGGCAGCCCGAACACTGAAGCTTTCTTT. Complete variable domain (other parts from reference TRBV11-2 and TRBJ1-1): EAGVAQSPRYKIIEKRQSVAFWCNPISGHATLYWYQQILGQGPKLLIQFQNNGVVDDSQLPKDRFSAERLKGVDSTLKIQPAKLEDSAVYLCASSLAGSPNTEAFFGQGTRLTVV.

This chain connects TRBV6-2 or TRBV6-3 to TRBJ1-2; a weak D match, TRBD1 (6 bases). V was trimmed by 6 bases and J by 4 bases, leaving 12 bases between them. Germline-derived CDR1 and CDR2 are MNHEY and SVGEGT. This CDR3 comprises 13 residues. Here the CDR3 DNA reads TGTGCCAGCAGCAGGCAGGGGTTCTATGGCTACACCTTC. The encoded protein is CASSRQGFYGYTF.

The chain uses TRBV7-2 and TRBJ1-2; TRBD1 might be the D (6 bases). The V gene lost 0 bases and the J gene lost 5 bases, with 13 bases spanning the gap. From germline, CDR1 is SGHTA and CDR2 FQGNSA. This CDR3 contains 15 residues. The CDR3 bases are TGTGCCAGCAGCTTAGCGGGGGGGGCTGAGTATGGCTACACCTTC. This translates into CASSLAGGAEYGYTF.

V gene TRBV5-6 combines with J gene TRBJ2-3; 9 bases line up with TRBD2. The CDR3 is 18 amino acids. V dropped 3 bases and J dropped 6; count of bases not matched to a gene: 17. CDR1 and CDR2 from the germline V gene are SGHDT and YYEEEE. The CDR3 sequence is CASSSPRTSALFMDTQYF. The CDR3 DNA sequence: TGTGCCAGCAGCTCCCCAAGGACTAGCGCTCTTTTTATGGATACGCAGTATTTT.

The rearrangement joins TRBV29-1 to TRBJ2-5; a weak D match, TRBD1 (6 bases). The V and J ends lost 5 bases and 7 bases respectively, with 14 bases between them. The CDR3 spans 12 residues. The germline gives CDR1 SQVTM, CDR2 ANQGSEA. CDR3 in amino acids: CSVRTEGGTQYF. The CDR3 DNA sequence: TGCAGCGTTAGGACAGAGGGCGGGACCCAGTACTTC.

The chain has TRBV5-1 and TRBJ2-7; D is perhaps TRBD2 (5 bases). Trimming removed 0 bases at V and 0 bases at J, with 13 bases between. The V gene's germline CDR1 is SGHRS and CDR2 YFSETQ. The CDR3 consists of 16 residues. The DNA of the CDR3 is TGCGCCAGCAGCTTGGATGGTAGCGTCAGCTCCTACGAGCAGTACTTC. This codes for CASSLDGSVSSYEQYF.

This sequence joins TRBV27 and TRBJ2-7, with D possibly matching TRBD2 (5 bases). Per the germline V gene, CDR1 is MNHEY and CDR2 is SMNVEV (reference sequence). The V and J ends lost 8 bases and 2 bases respectively, with 16 bases between them. The CDR3 is 14 residues long. The CDR3 DNA is TGTGCCAGCGCGGGTTTTGGCACTGCCTACGAGCAGTACTTC. Its translation: CASAGFGTAYEQYF.

The rearrangement uses TRBV5-1 and TRBJ1-2; no clear D. CDR1 is SGHRS and CDR2 is YFSETQ in the germline V gene. This CDR3 contains 19 residues. Trimming stripped 4 bases from V and 5 bases from J, with 30 bases between. In nucleotides, the CDR3 is TGCGCCAGCAGCGCCTCAGATGGCACCCGCACGGGTACCCTATATGGCTACACCTTC. Translation: CASSASDGTRTGTLYGYTF.

A few counts support this clone. The rearrangement joins TRBV19 to TRBJ2-7; 10 positions agree with TRBD2. Losses at the gene ends were 4 bases for V and 2 bases for J; bases not matched to a gene: 5. The CDR3 has 15 residues. Germline loops: CDR1 LNHDA, CDR2 SQIVND (reference sequence). CDR3 in amino acids: CASSRRTSGTYEQYF. The CDR3 region has the DNA TGTGCCAGTAGTAGACGGACTAGCGGCACCTACGAGCAGTACTTC.

V is TRBV19 and J is TRBJ2-5; 7 bases are a match to TRBD1. Germline loops: CDR1 LNHDA, CDR2 SQIVND (reference sequence). Trimming cost V 6 bases and J 8 bases; bases outside gene matches: 9. The CDR3 runs to 13 residues. The CDR3 loop reads CASSETGPGTQYF. DNA for the CDR3: TGTGCCAGTAGCGAGACAGGGCCGGGAACCCAGTACTTC.

The chain links TRBV6-2 or TRBV6-3 to TRBJ2-1, with D unresolved. CDR3 length: 13 residues. Germline V lookup: CDR1 MNHEY, CDR2 SVGEGT. The V and J ends lost 2 bases and 9 bases respectively, with 11 bases between them. As DNA, the CDR3 is TGTGCCAGCAGTTACCAACCTTTTGTTGAGCAGTTCTTC. Protein: CASSYQPFVEQFF.

This rearrangement joins TRBV4-1 to TRBJ2-7; maybe TRBD2 (6 bases). Trimming removed 0 bases from V and 2 bases from J, with 14 bases in between. Germline CDR1 is MGHRA and CDR2 is YSYEKL. The CDR3 sequence is 16 residues long. This chain's CDR3 is CASSQEPAGIAYEQYF. For the CDR3, the DNA is TGCGCCAGCAGCCAAGAACCGGCGGGAATCGCCTACGAGCAGTACTTC.

The J gene is TRBJ2-2, the V gene TRBV11-2; 9 positions match TRBD2. Germline V gives CDR1 SGHAT, CDR2 FQNNGV. V lost 7 bases to trimming and J lost 7 bases; unmatched junction nucleotides: 19. The CDR3 loop spans 18 amino acids. The CDR3 is CASTLLGISGRGGGELFF. In DNA, the CDR3 is TGTGCCAGCACCCTTTTAGGCATTAGCGGGAGAGGTGGCGGGGAGCTGTTTTTT.

The chain combines TRBV28 with TRBJ2-7; D not resolved. The germline V gene has CDR1 MDHEN and CDR2 SYDVKM. Trimming took off 4 bases at V and 6 bases at J, with 7 bases between the two ends. The CDR3 length is 11 residues. DNA of the CDR3: TGTGCCAGCAGTTCCCCCCTCGAGCAGTACTTC. It translates to CASSSPLEQYF.

This clone was seen only once. The rearrangement uses TRBV6-2 or TRBV6-3 and TRBJ2-7, with 7 bases lining up with TRBD1. Germline CDR1 and CDR2: MNHEY and SVGEGT. V lost 3 bases, J lost 3 bases, and 5 bases stayed unmatched. This CDR3 has 14 residues. CDR3 residues: CASSYGTDYYEQYF. The CDR3 DNA is TGTGCCAGCAGTTATGGGACAGACTACTACGAGCAGTACTTC.

The chain carries TRBV7-2 and TRBJ2-2, with D maybe TRBD2 (6 bases). The V gene's germline CDR1 is SGHTA and CDR2 FQGNSA. The CDR3 is made up of 16 amino acids. V gave up 4 bases and J gave up 0 bases, with 12 bases separating them. This CDR3 reads CASSSRSGANTGELFF. CDR3 nucleotide sequence: TGTGCCAGCAGCTCTCGTAGCGGCGCGAACACCGGGGAGCTGTTTTTT.

The gene calls are TRBV14 and TRBJ2-2; 11 bases are shared with TRBD1. The CDR3 has 14 amino acids. V was clipped by 4 bases and J by 7 bases; unmatched bases: 2. CDR1 and CDR2 (germline): SGHDN, FVKESK. The CDR3: CASSRTGGHGELFF. The CDR3 DNA follows: TGTGCCAGCAGCCGGACAGGGGGCCACGGGGAGCTGTTTTTT.

The CDR3 DNA reads as TGTGCCAGCAGCTTATCGGCGCAAGAGACCCAGTACTTC. Protein: CASSLSAQETQYF. V usage is TRBV7-3 and J usage is TRBJ2-5; the D is unclear. CDR3 length: 13 residues. V was clipped by 2 bases and J by 2 bases, with 6 bases between them. Germline CDR1 is SGHTA and CDR2 is FQGTGA.

This clone was found a few times. The chain employs TRBV4-2 and TRBJ2-5; D unclear. Germline values: CDR1 LGHNA, CDR2 YNFKEQ. V was cut by 0 bases and J by 4 bases, with 6 bases left in between. CDR3 length equals 13 residues. CDR3 loop: CASSQESPETQYF. CDR3 sequence (DNA): TGTGCCAGCAGCCAAGAGTCACCAGAGACCCAGTACTTC.

The chain uses TRBV4-2 and TRBJ1-4; D gene uncertain. Germline V gives CDR1 LGHNA, CDR2 YNFKEQ. Trimming left V 1 base short and J 3 bases short, with 6 bases between. This CDR3 spans 14 amino acids. The CDR3: CASSQGYSNEKLFF. Here the CDR3 DNA reads TGTGCCAGCAGCCAAGGTTATTCTAATGAAAAACTGTTTTTT.

The chain employs TRBV2 and TRBJ2-5; 15 positions match TRBD2. The CDR3 is 14 amino acids. The junction had 1 base not matched to a gene; V was cut back by 6 bases and J by 5 bases. Germline lookup yields CDR1 SNHLY and CDR2 FYNNEI. CDR3 bases: TGTGCCAGCAGGGGACTAGCGGGAGGCGAGACCCAGTACTTC. Residues: CASRGLAGGETQYF.

This chain joins TRBV4-2 and TRBJ2-5, with TRBD2 identical over 13 bases. With 4 bases clipped from V and 4 bases from J, the junction kept 6 bases outside the gene matches. Germline V gives CDR1 LGHNA, CDR2 YNFKEQ. CDR3 length: 16 residues. Written as DNA, the CDR3 is TGTGCCAGCAGCCCGGGACTAGCGGGGTCGGGAGAGACCCAGTACTTC. Translated: CASSPGLAGSGETQYF.

The V and J genes are TRBV2 and TRBJ1-6; D remains unclear. The CDR3 has 14 residues. Per germline, CDR1 SNHLY and CDR2 FYNNEI. Between the trimmed V and J ends, which lost 7 bases and 0 bases, there was a span of 7 bases. The CDR3 bases are TGTGCCAGCACTGAGAGCTCCTATAATTCACCCCTCCACTTT. Amino acids: CASTESSYNSPLHF.

The rearrangement links TRBV6-5 to TRBJ2-1; 9 bases are a match to TRBD2. This CDR3 comprises 15 residues. CDR1 MNHEY and CDR2 SVGAGI come from the germline V gene. Trimming took 5 bases from V and 7 from J; bases not matched to a gene: 9. As DNA, the CDR3 is TGTGCCAGCAGTCCCTGGGGGACTAGCCTGAATGAGCAGTTCTTC. This codes for CASSPWGTSLNEQFF.